The next 6 T cell receptor beta chains were all read from a single sample in a study of blood T cell repertoires in COVID-19. This table comes from immunoSEQ multiplex PCR, and its TCRdb copy is limited to in-frame clones, with some not included. The sample has 250,000 to 300,000 clones; around 87% are singletons. The source material was peripheral blood. The receptors here all came from a man younger than 35 with active or convalescent COVID-19.

The V gene is TRBV7-6, the J gene TRBJ1-1, with unresolved D. CDR1 and CDR2 (germline): SGHVS, FNYEAQ. The V gene lost 1 base and the J gene lost 3 bases, with 6 bases spanning the gap. This CDR3 has 13 residues. CDR3 nucleotides: TGTGCCAGCAGCTTAGAACTGGACACTGAAGCTTTCTTT. Translated, it gives CASSLELDTEAFF.

The table lists this clone with a few counts. For the CDR3, the DNA is TGTGCCAGCTCACCGGGGCGGCAGACTAATTCACCCCTCCACTTT. It translates to CASSPGRQTNSPLHF. This chain joins TRBV18 and TRBJ1-6; D perhaps matches TRBD1 (5 bases). V dropped 3 bases and J dropped 6 bases, with 12 bases sitting between them. This CDR3 region has 15 residues. Germline CDR1 is KGHSH and CDR2 is LQKENI. Complete variable domain (other parts from reference TRBV18 and TRBJ1-6): NAGVMQNPRHLVRRRGQEARLRCSPMKGHSHVYWYRQLPEEGLKFMVYLQKENIIDESGMPKERFSAEFPKEGPSILRIQQVVRGDSAAYFCASSPGRQTNSPLHFGNGTRLTVT.

The rearrangement joins TRBV10-3 to TRBJ1-3; the D is unclear. The germline CDR1 and CDR2 sequences are ENHRY and SYGVKD. The CDR3 loop spans 12 amino acids. Trimming stripped 7 bases from V and 7 bases from J, with 11 bases between. The CDR3 here is CAITDQRNTIYF. The CDR3, as DNA: TGTGCCATCACCGATCAGCGGAACACCATATATTTT.

The chain carries TRBV18 and TRBJ1-1; 11 bases align to TRBD1. V lost 5 bases and J lost 4; bases outside the gene matches: 6. CDR1 and CDR2 (germline): KGHSH, LQKENI. This CDR3 has 15 residues. CDR3 nucleotide sequence: TGTGCCAGCTCAGAGGACAGGGGGCTGGTCACTGAAGCTTTCTTT. Translation: CASSEDRGLVTEAFF.

The chain links TRBV9 to TRBJ2-3, with 7 nucleotides matching TRBD2. Unmatched junction bases numbered 8, after V lost 3 bases and J lost 1 base. From germline, CDR1 is SGDLS and CDR2 YYNGEE. CDR3 length: 16 amino acids. The CDR3 sequence: CASSGQASGRTDTQYF. The CDR3 bases are TGTGCCAGCAGCGGACAAGCTAGCGGCCGCACAGATACGCAGTATTTT. The complete variable domain, with remaining parts taken from reference TRBV9 and TRBJ2-3, reads DSGVTQTPKHLITATGQRVTLRCSPRSGDLSVYWYQQSLDQGLQFLIQYYNGEERAKGNILERFSAQQFPDLHSELNLSSLELGDSALYFCASSGQASGRTDTQYFGPGTRLTVL.

The chain couples TRBV19 to TRBJ1-4; D gene unclear. Germline CDR1 reads LNHDA; CDR2 reads SQIVND (reference sequence). The CDR3 has 16 residues. Trimming pared 3 bases from V and 8 bases from J, leaving 19 bases between. The chain's CDR3 is CASSMSLLGQSEKLFF. The CDR3 coding sequence is TGTGCCAGTAGTATGTCCCTGCTTGGGCAATCCGAAAAACTGTTTTTT.